The present entry profiles one T cell receptor (beta chain) with its context. This clone has more than one count but fewer than ten. Its antigen remains undetermined. Base qualities are not provided; no much larger clone lies one nucleotide away. Trimming accounts for 3 bases at V and 5 bases at J, while the number of junction bases matched to no gene is 9. The CDR3, from cysteine to phenylalanine, totals 17 residues. The only DNA kept is the CDR3, 51 bases in frame from the first base. Looking up the germline V gene (reference sequence) yields CDR1 DFQATT and CDR2 SNEGSKA. The data were taken from a study of metastatic and nonmetastatic thyroid tumors (TCRdb year 2020). In the study overall: Repertoires were compared across peripheral blood and tumor or nodule tissue samples from malignant and benign thyroid patients.

No patient had received any treatment before thyroid surgery. Using T-cell receptor beta sequencing, the researchers looked back retrospectively at clinical samples from patients, gathered between about 2011 and 2019. Receptors were amplified or captured by PCR. TCRdb names Illumina HiSeq 4000 as the instrument used. High-throughput sequencing was used to profile the CDR3 region of the TCR beta-chain in every patient. From the authors' description of their analysis: CDR3 differences across clinicopathological groups were used to build a classifier for discriminating distant-metastatic papillary thyroid cancer patients. Repertoire diversity was assessed with the Shannon index, and tumor-blood repertoire similarity with the Morisita-Horn index. The public reads were quality trimmed at Q25 with fastp and then assembled into clones with MiXCR by TCRdb, keeping productive beta chains. The V and J calls, along with clone size, are taken from TCRdb and not from the paper's own processing. The sample table contains about 9,400 clones; only one count was recorded for about a third of them. Clones ranked in the top ten supply 15% to 20% of the sample.

On the study overall, not on this receptor specifically: In both blood and tumor samples, malignant tumors were reported to have significantly higher TCR beta diversity than benign nodules.

The specimen sequenced was adjacent normal tissue. This receptor was taken from a female donor with papillary thyroid cancer or a benign thyroid nodule (not recorded which). Some clones in this sample may be carry-over from other donors' samples. This chain joins TRBV20-1 to TRBJ2-5; 16 junctional bases match TRBD2. The base sequence is TGCAGTGCTAGTAAGGGACTAGCGGGAGGGCCGAGGGAGACCCAGTACTTC. It encodes CSASKGLAGGPRETQYF.